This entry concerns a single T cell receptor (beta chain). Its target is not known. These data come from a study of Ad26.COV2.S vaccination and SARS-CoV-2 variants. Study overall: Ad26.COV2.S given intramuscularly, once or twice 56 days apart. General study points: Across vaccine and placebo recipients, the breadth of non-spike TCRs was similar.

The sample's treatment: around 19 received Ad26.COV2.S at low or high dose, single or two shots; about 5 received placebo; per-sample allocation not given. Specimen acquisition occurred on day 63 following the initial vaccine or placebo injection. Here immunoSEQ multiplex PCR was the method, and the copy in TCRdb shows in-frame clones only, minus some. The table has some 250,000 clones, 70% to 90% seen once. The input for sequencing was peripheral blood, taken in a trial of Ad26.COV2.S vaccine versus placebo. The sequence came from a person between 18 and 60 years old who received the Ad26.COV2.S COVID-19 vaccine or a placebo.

This CDR3 reads CASSEERVSTGELFF. In DNA form, the CDR3 reads TGTGCCAGCAGTGAAGAACGAGTCAGCACCGGGGAGCTGTTTTTT. The chain carries TRBV2 and TRBJ2-2, with D unclear. Per the germline V gene, CDR1 is SNHLY and CDR2 is FYNNEI. Trimming took 1 base from V and 4 from J, leaving 10 bases between them. This CDR3 is 15 amino acids long.